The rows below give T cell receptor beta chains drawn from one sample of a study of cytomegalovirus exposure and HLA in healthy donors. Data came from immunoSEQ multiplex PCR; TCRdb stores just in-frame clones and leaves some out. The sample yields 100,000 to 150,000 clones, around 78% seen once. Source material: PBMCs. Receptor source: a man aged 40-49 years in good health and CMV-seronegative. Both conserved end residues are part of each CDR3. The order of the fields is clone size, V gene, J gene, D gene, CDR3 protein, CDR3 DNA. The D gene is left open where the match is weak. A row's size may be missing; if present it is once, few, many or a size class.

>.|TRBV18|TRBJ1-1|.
CASSPQNTEAFF
TGTGCCAGCTCACCCCAGAACACTGAAGCTTTCTTT
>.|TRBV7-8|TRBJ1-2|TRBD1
CASSLADFGQGDGYTF
TGTGCCAGCAGCTTAGCGGACTTTGGCCAGGGGGATGGCTACACCTTC
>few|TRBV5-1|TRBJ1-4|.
CASSLGEGATNEKLFF
TGCGCCAGCAGCTTGGGTGAAGGAGCAACTAATGAAAAACTGTTTTTT
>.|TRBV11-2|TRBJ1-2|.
CASSLTDSYYGYTF
TGTGCCAGCAGCTTAACGGACAGTTACTATGGCTACACCTTC
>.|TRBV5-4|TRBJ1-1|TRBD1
CASSLAPGTVNTEAFF
TGTGCCAGCAGCTTGGCCCCGGGGACAGTCAACACTGAAGCTTTCTTT
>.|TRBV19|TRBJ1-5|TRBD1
CATSDRGQNQPQHF
TGTGCCACTTCCGACAGGGGGCAGAATCAGCCCCAGCATTTT
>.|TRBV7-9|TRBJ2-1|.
CASSLATSVEQFF
TGTGCCAGCAGCTTAGCGACTAGTGTTGAGCAGTTCTTC
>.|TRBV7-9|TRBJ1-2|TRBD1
CASSMSGQNYGYTF
TGTGCCAGCAGTATGTCGGGACAGAACTATGGCTACACCTTC
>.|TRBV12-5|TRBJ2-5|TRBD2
CASGLVLGGEETQYF
TGTGCTAGTGGTTTGGTACTCGGGGGGGAAGAGACCCAGTACTTC
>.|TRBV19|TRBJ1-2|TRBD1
CASSGRQGYGYTF
TGTGCCAGTAGTGGAAGACAGGGGTATGGCTACACCTTC
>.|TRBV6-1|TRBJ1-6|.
CASTRTDYNSALHF
TGTGCCAGCACAAGGACAGACTATAATTCAGCCCTCCACTTT
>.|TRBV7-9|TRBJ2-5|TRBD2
CSSSEARASGGTQYF
TGTTCCAGCAGCGAAGCCCGGGCTAGCGGGGGGACCCAGTACTTC
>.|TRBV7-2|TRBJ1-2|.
CASSLGSGSGYGYTF
TGTGCCAGCAGCTTAGGTTCCGGGAGCGGATATGGCTACACCTTC
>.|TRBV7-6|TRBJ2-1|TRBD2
CASSLGLAGLNEQFF
TGTGCCAGCAGCTTAGGTCTAGCGGGACTCAATGAGCAGTTCTTC
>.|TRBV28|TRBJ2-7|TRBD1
CASSPGQRGVYEQYF
TGTGCCAGCAGTCCGGGACAGCGAGGGGTCTACGAGCAGTACTTC
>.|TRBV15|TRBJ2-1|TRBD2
CATSSFSGRTYNEQFF
TGTGCCACCAGCAGCTTTAGCGGGAGGACCTACAATGAGCAGTTCTTC
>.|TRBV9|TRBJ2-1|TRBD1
CASSSQTGGNEQFF
TGTGCCAGCAGCTCTCAGACAGGGGGCAATGAGCAGTTCTTC
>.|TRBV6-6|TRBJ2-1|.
CASSLSASSYNEQFF
TGTGCCAGCAGCCTCTCCGCGAGCTCCTACAATGAGCAGTTCTTC
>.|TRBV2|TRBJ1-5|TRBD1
CASRGQGRYQPQHF
TGTGCCAGCAGGGGACAGGGGAGATACCAGCCCCAGCATTTT
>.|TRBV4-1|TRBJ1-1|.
CASSQDQGWNTEAFF
TGCGCCAGCAGCCAAGACCAGGGGTGGAACACTGAAGCTTTCTTT
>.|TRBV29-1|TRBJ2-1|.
CSVEVNEQFF
TGCAGCGTTGAAGTAAATGAGCAGTTCTTC
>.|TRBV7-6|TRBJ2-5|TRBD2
CASSPAGGNKGETQYF
TGTGCCAGCAGTCCGGCGGGGGGAAATAAAGGGGAGACCCAGTACTTC
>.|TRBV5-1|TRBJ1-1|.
CASSLVAGGNTEAFF
TGCGCCAGCAGCTTGGTGGCGGGGGGGAACACTGAAGCTTTCTTT
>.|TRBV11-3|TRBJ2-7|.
CASSPPDSPGHEQYF
TGTGCCAGCAGCCCCCCGGACTCCCCAGGCCACGAGCAGTACTTC
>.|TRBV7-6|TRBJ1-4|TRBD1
CASSAHLQGRSDEKLFF
TGTGCCAGCAGCGCTCACCTACAGGGGAGAAGCGATGAAAAACTGTTTTTT
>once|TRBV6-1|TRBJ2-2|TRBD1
CASGWDRNTGELFF
TGTGCCAGTGGATGGGACAGAAACACCGGGGAGCTGTTTTTT
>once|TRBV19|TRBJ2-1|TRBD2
CASSIGEGRGTGGGEQFF
TGTGCCAGTAGTATCGGCGAGGGGCGCGGCACGGGGGGTGGTGAGCAGTTCTTC
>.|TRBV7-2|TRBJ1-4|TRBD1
CASATGGKANEKLFF
TGTGCCAGCGCTACAGGGGGGAAAGCTAATGAAAAACTGTTTTTT
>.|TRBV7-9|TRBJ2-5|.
CASSHRQDEAQYF
TGTGCCAGCAGCCACCGACAGGACGAGGCCCAGTACTTC
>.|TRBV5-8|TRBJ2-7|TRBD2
CASSSGLAAIYTQYF
TGTGCCAGCAGCTCTGGACTAGCGGCGATCTACACGCAGTACTTC
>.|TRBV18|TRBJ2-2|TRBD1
CASSQGQGDTGELFF
TGTGCCAGCTCACAGGGACAGGGAGACACCGGGGAGCTGTTTTTT
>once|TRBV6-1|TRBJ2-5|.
CASSGSVETQYF
TGTGCCAGCAGCGGGAGCGTAGAGACCCAGTACTTC
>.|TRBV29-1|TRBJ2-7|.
CSVENTGLSEGQYF
TGCAGCGTTGAGAATACAGGGTTATCTGAGGGGCAGTACTTC
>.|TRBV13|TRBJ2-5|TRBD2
CASGSGSEETQYF
TGTGCCAGCGGGAGCGGGAGCGAAGAGACCCAGTACTTC
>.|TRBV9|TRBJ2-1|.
CASSPGNEQFF
TGTGCCAGCAGCCCCGGCAATGAGCAGTTCTTC
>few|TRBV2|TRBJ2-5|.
CASSVRQQETQYF
TGTGCCAGCAGTGTCCGACAGCAAGAGACCCAGTACTTC
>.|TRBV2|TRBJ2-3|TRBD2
CASSKGDYATDTQYF
TGTGCCAGCAGTAAAGGGGACTACGCCACAGATACGCAGTATTTT
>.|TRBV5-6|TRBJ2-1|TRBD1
CASSPRDRGHDEQFF
TGTGCCAGCAGCCCCCGGGACAGGGGGCACGATGAGCAGTTCTTC
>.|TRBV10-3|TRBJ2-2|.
CAISVAGKGGELFF
TGTGCCATCAGTGTGGCAGGGAAGGGCGGGGAGCTGTTTTTT
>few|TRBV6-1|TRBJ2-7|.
CASSESRAYEQYF
TGTGCCAGCAGTGAATCCAGGGCCTACGAGCAGTACTTC
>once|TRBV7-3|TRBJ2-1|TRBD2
CASSLNVAGGLNEQFF
TGTGCCAGCAGCTTAAATGTAGCGGGAGGGCTAAATGAGCAGTTCTTC
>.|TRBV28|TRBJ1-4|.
CASSPPSTNEKLFF
TGTGCCAGCAGTCCACCTTCGACTAACGAAAAACTGTTTTTT
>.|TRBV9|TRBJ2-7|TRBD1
CASSAGQGIGEQYF
TGTGCCAGCAGCGCGGGACAGGGAATAGGAGAGCAGTACTTC
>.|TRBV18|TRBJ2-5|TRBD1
CASSPATGLQETQYF
TGTGCCAGCTCACCTGCGACAGGGCTCCAAGAGACCCAGTACTTC
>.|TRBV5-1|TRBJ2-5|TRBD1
CASSSSPGTGVGSGETQYF
TGCGCCAGCAGCTCTAGTCCCGGGACAGGGGTTGGCAGCGGGGAGACCCAGTACTTC
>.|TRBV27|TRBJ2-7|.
CASSSGLRRTEQYF
TGTGCCAGCAGCTCGGGACTCCGGCGGACGGAGCAGTACTTC
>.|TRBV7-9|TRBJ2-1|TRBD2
CASSSGLAGGPSYNEQFF
TGTGCCAGCAGCTCCGGACTAGCGGGGGGCCCTTCCTACAATGAGCAGTTCTTC
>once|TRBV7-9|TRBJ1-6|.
CASSSEETGDSPLHF
TGTGCCAGCAGCTCCGAGGAGACAGGTGATTCACCCCTCCACTTT
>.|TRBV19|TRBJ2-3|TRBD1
CASSNRGRGGTDTQYF
TGTGCCAGTAGTAACAGGGGGCGAGGGGGCACAGATACGCAGTATTTT
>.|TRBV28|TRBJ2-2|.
CASSLGPGVGTGELFF
TGTGCCAGCTCCTTAGGGCCCGGGGTGGGTACCGGGGAGCTGTTTTTT